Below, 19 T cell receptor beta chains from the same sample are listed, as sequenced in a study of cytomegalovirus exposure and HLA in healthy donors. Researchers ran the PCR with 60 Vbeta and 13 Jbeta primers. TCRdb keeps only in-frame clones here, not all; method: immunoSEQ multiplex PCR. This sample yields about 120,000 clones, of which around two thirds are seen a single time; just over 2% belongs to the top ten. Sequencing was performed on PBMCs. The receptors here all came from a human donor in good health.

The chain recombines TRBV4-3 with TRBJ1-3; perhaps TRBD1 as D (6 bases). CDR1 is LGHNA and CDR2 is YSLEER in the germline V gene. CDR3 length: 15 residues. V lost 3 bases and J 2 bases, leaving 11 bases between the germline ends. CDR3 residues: CASSHNTGTGNTIYF. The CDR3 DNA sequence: TGCGCCAGCAGCCATAATACAGGGACTGGAAACACCATATATTTT.

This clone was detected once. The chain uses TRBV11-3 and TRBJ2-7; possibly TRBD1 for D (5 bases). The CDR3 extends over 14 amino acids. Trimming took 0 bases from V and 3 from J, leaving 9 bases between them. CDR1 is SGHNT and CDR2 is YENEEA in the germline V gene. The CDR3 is CASSLEDGHYEQYF. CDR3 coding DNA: TGTGCCAGCAGCTTAGAGGACGGACACTACGAGCAGTACTTC.

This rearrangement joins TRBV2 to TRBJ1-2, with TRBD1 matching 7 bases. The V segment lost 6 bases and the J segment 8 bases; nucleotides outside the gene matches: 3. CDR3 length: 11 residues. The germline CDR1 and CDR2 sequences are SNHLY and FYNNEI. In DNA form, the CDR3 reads TGTGCCAGCAGGAACAGGGGCGGCTACACCTTC. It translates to CASRNRGGYTF.

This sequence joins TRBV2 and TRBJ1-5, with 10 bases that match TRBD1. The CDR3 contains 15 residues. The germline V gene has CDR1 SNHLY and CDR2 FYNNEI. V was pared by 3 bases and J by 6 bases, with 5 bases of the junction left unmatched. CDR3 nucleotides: TGTGCCAGCAGTGAGGACAGGGGGGCTAGTCAGCCCCAGCATTTT. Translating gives CASSEDRGASQPQHF.

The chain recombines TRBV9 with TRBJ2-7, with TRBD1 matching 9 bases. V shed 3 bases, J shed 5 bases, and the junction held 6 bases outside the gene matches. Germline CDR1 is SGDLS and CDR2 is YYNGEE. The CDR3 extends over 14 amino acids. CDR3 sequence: CASSEGQGFDEQYF. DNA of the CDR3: TGTGCCAGCAGCGAGGGACAGGGTTTCGACGAGCAGTACTTC.

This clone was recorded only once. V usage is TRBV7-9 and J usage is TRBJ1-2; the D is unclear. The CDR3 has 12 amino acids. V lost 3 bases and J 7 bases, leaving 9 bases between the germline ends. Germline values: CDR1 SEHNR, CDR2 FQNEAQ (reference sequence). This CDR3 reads CASSFPEGGYTF. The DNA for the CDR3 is TGTGCCAGCAGCTTTCCGGAGGGTGGCTACACCTTC.

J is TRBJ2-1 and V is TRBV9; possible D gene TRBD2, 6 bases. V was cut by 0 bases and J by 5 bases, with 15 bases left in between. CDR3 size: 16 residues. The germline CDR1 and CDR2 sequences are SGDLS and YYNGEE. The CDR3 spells CASSVALTSLNNEQFF. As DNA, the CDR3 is TGTGCCAGCAGCGTAGCTCTAACTAGCTTGAACAATGAGCAGTTCTTC.

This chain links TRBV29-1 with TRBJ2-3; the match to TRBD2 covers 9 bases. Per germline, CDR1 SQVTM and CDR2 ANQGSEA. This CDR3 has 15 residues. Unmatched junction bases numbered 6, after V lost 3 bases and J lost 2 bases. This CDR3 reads CSVDRAGGATDTQYF. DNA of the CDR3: TGCAGCGTTGATCGAGCGGGAGGTGCCACAGATACGCAGTATTTT.

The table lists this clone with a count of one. The CDR3 here is CASRVGLAGAYEQYF. The CDR3 region has the DNA TGTGCCAGCAGGGTTGGACTAGCGGGAGCCTACGAGCAGTACTTC. The V and J genes are TRBV6-1 and TRBJ2-7; 13 bases align to TRBD2. J was trimmed by 2 bases and V by 6 bases; bases with no gene match: 4. Germline V gene sequence: CDR1 MNHNS, CDR2 SASEGT. The CDR3 loop spans 15 amino acids.

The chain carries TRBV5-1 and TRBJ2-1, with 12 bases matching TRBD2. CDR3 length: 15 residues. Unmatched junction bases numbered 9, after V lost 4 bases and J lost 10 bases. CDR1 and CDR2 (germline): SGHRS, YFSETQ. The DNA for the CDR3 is TGCGCCAGCAGCCGAATGACTAGCGGGAGAAGCGAGCAGTTCTTC. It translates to CASSRMTSGRSEQFF. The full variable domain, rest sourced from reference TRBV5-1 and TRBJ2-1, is KAGVTQTPRYLIKTRGQQVTLSCSPISGHRSVSWYQQTPGQGLQFLFEYFSETQRNKGNFPGRFSGRQFSNSRSEMNVSTLELGDSALYLCASSRMTSGRSEQFFGPGTRLTVL.

The CDR3 reads CASSLTMGAHGYTF. The CDR3 DNA reads TGTGCCAGCAGCTTGACAATGGGGGCCCATGGCTACACCTTC. The chain joins TRBV7-2 to TRBJ1-2, with a weak D call TRBD1 (6 bases). Germline V CDR1 and CDR2: SGHTA, FQGNSA. V was clipped by 3 bases and J by 6 bases, with 14 bases between them. The CDR3 totals 14 residues.

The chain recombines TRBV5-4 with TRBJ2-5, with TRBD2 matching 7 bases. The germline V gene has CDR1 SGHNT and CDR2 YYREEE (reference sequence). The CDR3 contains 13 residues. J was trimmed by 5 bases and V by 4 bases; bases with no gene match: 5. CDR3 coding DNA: TGTGCCAGCAGCCGGACTAGTTTGGAGACCCAGTACTTC. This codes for CASSRTSLETQYF.

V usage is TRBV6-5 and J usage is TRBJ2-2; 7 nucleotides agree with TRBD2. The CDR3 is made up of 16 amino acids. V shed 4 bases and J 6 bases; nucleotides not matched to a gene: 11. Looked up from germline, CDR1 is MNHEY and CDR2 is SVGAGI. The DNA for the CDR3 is TGTGCCAGCAGTTCACCGGGAGGCTCTAGGTCCGGGGAGCTGTTTTTT. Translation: CASSSPGGSRSGELFF.

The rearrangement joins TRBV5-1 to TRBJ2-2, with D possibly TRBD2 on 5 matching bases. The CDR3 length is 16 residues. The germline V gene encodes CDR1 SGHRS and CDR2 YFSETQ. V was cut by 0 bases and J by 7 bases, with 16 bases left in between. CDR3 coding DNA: TGCGCCAGCAGCTTGGAAGGGTCTACGGGAAGCGGGGAGCTGTTTTTT. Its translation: CASSLEGSTGSGELFF.

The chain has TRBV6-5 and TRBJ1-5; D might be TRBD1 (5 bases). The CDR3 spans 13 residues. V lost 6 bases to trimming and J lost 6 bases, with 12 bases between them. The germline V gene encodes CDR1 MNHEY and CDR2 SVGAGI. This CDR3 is CASSPRDGQPQHF. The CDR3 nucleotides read TGTGCCAGCAGCCCCAGGGATGGTCAGCCCCAGCATTTT.

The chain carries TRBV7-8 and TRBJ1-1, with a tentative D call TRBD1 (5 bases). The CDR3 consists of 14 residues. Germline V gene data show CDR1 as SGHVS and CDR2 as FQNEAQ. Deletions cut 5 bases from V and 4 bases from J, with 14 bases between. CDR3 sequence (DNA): TGTGCCAGCAGCCGGGAGGGGATGATCACTGAAGCTTTCTTT. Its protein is CASSREGMITEAFF.

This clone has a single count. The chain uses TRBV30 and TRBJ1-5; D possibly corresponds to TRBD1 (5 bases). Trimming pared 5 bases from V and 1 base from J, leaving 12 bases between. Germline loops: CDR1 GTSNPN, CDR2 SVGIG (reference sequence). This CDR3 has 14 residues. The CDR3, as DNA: TGTGCCTGGGGCGGGGGATGGAGCAATCAGCCCCAGCATTTT. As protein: CAWGGGWSNQPQHF.

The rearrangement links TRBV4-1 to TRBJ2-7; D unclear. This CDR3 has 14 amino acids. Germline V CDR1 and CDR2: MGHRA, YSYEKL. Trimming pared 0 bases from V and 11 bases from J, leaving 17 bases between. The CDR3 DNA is TGCGCCAGCAGCCAAGATGTCAGGTGGCCGTCGGAGTACTTC. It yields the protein CASSQDVRWPSEYF.

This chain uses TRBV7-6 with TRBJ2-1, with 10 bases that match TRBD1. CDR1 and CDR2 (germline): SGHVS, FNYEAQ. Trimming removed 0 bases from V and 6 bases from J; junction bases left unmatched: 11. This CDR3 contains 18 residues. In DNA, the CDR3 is TGTGCCAGCAGCTTAGCCCCCGGGACAGGGGTTAACTTCAATGAGCAGTTCTTC. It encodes CASSLAPGTGVNFNEQFF.